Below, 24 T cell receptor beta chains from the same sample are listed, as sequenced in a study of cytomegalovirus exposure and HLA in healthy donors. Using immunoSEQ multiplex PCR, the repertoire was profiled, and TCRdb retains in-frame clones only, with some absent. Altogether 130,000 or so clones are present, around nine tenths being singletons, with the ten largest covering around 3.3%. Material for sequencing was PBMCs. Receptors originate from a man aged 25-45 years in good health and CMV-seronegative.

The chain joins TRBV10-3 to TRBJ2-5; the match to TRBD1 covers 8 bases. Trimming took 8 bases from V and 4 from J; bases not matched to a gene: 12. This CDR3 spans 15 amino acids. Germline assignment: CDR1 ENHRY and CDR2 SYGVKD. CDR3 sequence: CAIGEGQAYGETQYF. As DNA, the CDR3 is TGTGCCATCGGCGAGGGACAGGCCTATGGAGAGACCCAGTACTTC.

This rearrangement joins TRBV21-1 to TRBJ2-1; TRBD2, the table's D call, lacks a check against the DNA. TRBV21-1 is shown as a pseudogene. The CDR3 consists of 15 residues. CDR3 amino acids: CASSKLERRGGEQFF. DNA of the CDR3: TGTGCCAGCAGCAAATTAGAGAGGCGGGGGGGTGAGCAGTTCTTC.

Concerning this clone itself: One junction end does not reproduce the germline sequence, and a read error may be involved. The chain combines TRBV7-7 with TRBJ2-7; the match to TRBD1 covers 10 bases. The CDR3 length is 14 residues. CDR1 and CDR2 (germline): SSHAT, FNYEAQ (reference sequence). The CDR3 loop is CASSQGQGSYEQYF. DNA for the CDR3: TGTGCTAGCAGCCAGGGACAGGGGTCTTACGAGCAGTACTTC.

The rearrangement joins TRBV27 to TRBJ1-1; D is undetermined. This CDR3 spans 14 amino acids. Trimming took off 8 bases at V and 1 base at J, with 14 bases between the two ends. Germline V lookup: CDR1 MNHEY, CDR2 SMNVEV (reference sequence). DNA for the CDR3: TGTGCCAGCTCACCCCGACTGCCGAACACTGAAGCTTTCTTT. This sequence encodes CASSPRLPNTEAFF.

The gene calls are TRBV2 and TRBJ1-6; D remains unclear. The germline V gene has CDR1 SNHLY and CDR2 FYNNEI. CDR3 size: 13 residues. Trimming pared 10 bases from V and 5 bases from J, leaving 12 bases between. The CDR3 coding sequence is TGTGCCAAAGCTCCCCCGAATAATTCACCCCTCCACTTT. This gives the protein CAKAPPNNSPLHF.

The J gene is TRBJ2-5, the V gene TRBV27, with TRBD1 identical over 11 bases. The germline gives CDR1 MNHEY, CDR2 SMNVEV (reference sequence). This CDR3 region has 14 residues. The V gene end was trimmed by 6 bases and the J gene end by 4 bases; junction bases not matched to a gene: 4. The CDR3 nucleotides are TGTGCCAGCAGAGGACAGGGGGCTGCAGAGACCCAGTACTTC. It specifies CASRGQGAAETQYF.

The CDR3 nucleotides are TGCGCCAGCAGCCAAGGGTTAGTAACCTGGGGGGATTCACCCCTCCACTTT. This encodes CASSQGLVTWGDSPLHF. The chain joins TRBV4-3 to TRBJ1-6, with TRBD1 as a possible D gene (5 bases). CDR1 LGHNA and CDR2 YSLEER come from the germline V gene. V was pared by 1 base and J by 8 bases, with 18 bases between. This CDR3 comprises 17 residues.

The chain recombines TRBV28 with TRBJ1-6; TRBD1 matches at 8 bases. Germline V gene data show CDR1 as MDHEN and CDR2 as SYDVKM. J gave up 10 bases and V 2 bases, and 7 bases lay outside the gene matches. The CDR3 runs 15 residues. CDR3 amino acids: CASSLRAGGWSPLHF. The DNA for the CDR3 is TGTGCCAGCAGTTTACGGGCAGGGGGCTGGTCACCCCTCCACTTT.

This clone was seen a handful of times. For the CDR3, the DNA is TGTGCCAGCGCCCCGGTCGGGGGGGCAGATGGCTACACCTTC. Its protein is CASAPVGGADGYTF. This chain joins TRBV2 and TRBJ1-2, with D maybe TRBD1 (6 bases). V was cut by 8 bases and J by 6 bases, with 19 bases left in between. Germline V CDR1 and CDR2: SNHLY, FYNNEI. The CDR3 has 14 amino acids.

As DNA, the CDR3 is TGCGCCAGCAGCTTGATGGGGGGAAGGACTGAAGCTTTCTTT. It encodes CASSLMGGRTEAFF. The chain carries TRBV5-1 and TRBJ1-1; D possibly corresponds to TRBD1 (5 bases). CDR1 is SGHRS, CDR2 YFSETQ, per germline. CDR3 length equals 14 residues. Deletions cut 1 base from V and 5 bases from J, with 12 bases between. The full variable domain, completed using reference TRBV5-1 and TRBJ1-1, is KAGVTQTPRYLIKTRGQQVTLSCSPISGHRSVSWYQQTPGQGLQFLFEYFSETQRNKGNFPGRFSGRQFSNSRSEMNVSTLELGDSALYLCASSLMGGRTEAFFGQGTRLTVV.

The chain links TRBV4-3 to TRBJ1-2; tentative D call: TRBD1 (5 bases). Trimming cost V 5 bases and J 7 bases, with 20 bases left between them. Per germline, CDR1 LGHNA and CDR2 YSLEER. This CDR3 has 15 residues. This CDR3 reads CASSAGGNTVSGYTF. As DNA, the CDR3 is TGCGCCAGCAGCGCGGGGGGAAACACAGTATCTGGCTACACCTTC.

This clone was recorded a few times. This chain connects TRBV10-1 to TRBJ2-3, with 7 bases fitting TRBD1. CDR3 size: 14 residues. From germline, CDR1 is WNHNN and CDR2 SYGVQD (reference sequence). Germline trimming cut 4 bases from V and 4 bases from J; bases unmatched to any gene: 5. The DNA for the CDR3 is TGCGCCAGCAGTGGCACAGGGGCGTCAGATACGCAGTATTTT. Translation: CASSGTGASDTQYF.

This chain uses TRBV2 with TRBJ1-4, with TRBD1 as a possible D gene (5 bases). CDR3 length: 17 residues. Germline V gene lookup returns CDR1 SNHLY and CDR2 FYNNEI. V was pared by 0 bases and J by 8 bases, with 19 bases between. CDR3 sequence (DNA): TGTGCCAGCAGTGAAGCGCTTTGGCAGGGAGGGGAGGAAAAACTGTTTTTT. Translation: CASSEALWQGGEEKLFF. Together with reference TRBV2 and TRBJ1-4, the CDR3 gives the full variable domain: EPEVTQTPSHQVTQMGQEVILRCVPISNHLYFYWYRQILGQKVEFLVSFYNNEISEKSEIFDDQFSVERPDGSNFTLKIRSTKLEDSAMYFCASSEALWQGGEEKLFFGSGTQLSVL.

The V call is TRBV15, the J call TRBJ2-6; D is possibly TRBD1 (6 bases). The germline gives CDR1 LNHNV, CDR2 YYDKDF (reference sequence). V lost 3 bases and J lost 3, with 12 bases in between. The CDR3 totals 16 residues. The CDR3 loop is CATSREQGSGANVLTF. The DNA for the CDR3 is TGTGCCACCAGCAGGGAACAGGGAAGTGGGGCCAACGTCCTGACTTTC.

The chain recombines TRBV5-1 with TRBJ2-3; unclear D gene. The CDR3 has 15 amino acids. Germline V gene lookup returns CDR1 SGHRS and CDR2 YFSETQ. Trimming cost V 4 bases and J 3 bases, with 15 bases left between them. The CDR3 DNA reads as TGCGCCAGCAGCCAACCCGAGTCCCCGACAGATACGCAGTATTTT. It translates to CASSQPESPTDTQYF.

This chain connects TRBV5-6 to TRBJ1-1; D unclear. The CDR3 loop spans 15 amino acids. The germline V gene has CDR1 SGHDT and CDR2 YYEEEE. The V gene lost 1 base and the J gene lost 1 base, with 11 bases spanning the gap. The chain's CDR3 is CASSLIGSRNTEAFF. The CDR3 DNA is TGTGCCAGCAGCTTGATTGGGAGTCGGAACACTGAAGCTTTCTTT.

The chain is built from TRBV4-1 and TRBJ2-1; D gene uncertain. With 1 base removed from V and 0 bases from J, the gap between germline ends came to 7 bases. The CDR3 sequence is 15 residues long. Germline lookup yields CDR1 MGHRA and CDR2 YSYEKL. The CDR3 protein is CASSQGPSSYNEQFF. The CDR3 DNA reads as TGCGCCAGCAGCCAAGGTCCTAGCTCCTACAATGAGCAGTTCTTC.

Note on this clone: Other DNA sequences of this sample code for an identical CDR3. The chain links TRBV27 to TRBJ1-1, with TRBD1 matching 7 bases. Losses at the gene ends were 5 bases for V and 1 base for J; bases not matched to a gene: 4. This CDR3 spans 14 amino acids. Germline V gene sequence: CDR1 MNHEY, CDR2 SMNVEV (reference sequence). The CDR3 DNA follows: TGTGCCAGCAGTCCCCGGACAGGGAACACTGAAGCTTTCTTT. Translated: CASSPRTGNTEAFF.

The CDR3 DNA reads as TGTGCCAGCAGTCGGGGCGAGCAGTACTTC. This translates into CASSRGEQYF. The rearrangement joins TRBV28 to TRBJ2-7; possibly TRBD2 for D (5 bases). V gave up 5 bases and J gave up 6 bases, with 5 bases separating them. Per germline, CDR1 MDHEN and CDR2 SYDVKM. The CDR3 is 10 amino acids.

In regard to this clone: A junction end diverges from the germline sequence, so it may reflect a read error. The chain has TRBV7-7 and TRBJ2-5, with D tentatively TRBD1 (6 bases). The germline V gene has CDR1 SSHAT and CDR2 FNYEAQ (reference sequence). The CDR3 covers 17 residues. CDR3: CASSLGTQVSGRETQYF. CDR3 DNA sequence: TGTGCTAGCAGCTTAGGGACACAGGTCTCAGGCAGGGAGACCCAGTACTTC. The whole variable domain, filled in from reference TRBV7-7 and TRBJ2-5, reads GAGVSQSPRYKVTKRGQDVTLRCDPISSHATLYWYQQALGQGPEFLTYFNYEAQPDKSGLPSDRFSAERPEGSISTLTIQRTEQRDSAMYRCASSLGTQVSGRETQYFGPGTRLLVL.

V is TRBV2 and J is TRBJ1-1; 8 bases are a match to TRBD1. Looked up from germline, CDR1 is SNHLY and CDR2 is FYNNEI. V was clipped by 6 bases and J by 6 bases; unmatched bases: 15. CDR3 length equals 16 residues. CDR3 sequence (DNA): TGTGCCAGCAGGGGAACACGGACAGGGTTCAAAGCTGAAGCTTTCTTT. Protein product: CASRGTRTGFKAEAFF.

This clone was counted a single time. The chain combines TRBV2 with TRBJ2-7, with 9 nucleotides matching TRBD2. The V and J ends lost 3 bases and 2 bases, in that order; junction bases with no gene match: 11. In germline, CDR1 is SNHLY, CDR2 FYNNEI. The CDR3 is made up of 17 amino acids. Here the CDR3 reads CASSDSLRASGAYEQYF. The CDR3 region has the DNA TGTGCCAGCAGTGATTCACTCAGGGCTAGCGGGGCCTACGAGCAGTACTTC.

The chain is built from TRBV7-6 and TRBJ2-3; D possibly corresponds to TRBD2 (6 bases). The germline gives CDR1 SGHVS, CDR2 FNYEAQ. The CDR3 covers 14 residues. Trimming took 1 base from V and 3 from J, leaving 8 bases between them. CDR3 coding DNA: TGTGCCAGCAGCTTAGAGGAGGGGACAGATACGCAGTATTTT. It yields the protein CASSLEEGTDTQYF.

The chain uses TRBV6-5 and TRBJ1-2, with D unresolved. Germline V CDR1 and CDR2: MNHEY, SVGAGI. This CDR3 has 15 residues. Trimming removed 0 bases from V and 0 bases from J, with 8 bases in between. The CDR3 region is CASSYSAIANYGYTF. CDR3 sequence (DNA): TGTGCCAGCAGTTACTCGGCAATTGCTAACTATGGCTACACCTTC.